A single T cell receptor beta chain is shown here with its context. The antigen it binds to is not known. There are no base qualities to consult, and no much larger clone falls within one base. This record belongs to a study of T cells in Graves' hyperthyroidism and ophthalmopathy (dated 2019 in TCRdb). Background on the whole study: Peripheral blood samples were taken at the time of initial diagnosis, prior to any treatment. TCR V-J signatures able to tell the groups apart were searched for in a discovery cohort of 95 or so patients, of whom 40 to 45 had Graves' ophthalmopathy and some 60 had stable Graves' hyperthyroidism. An independent validation cohort of under 20 hyperthyroidism patients and about 15 patients who later progressed to ophthalmopathy tested prospective prediction of ophthalmopathy. The 100 or so discovery patients were divided at random into training and test sets in a 7:3 ratio. In addition, the study compared T-cell repertoires in thyroid tissue and in blood from a handful of Graves' hyperthyroidism patients. Once sampling was done, hyperthyroidism patients were given methimazole at a starting dose of 30 mg daily, whereas ophthalmopathy patients were given high-dose intravenous methylprednisolone. The paper reports TCR Vbeta CDR3 sequencing of approximately 140 peripheral blood samples: over 40 ophthalmopathy, 70 to 85 hyperthyroidism and around 17 progressor patients. What the research found in general, with its limitations: During validation, the model predicted progression to ophthalmopathy a median of around six months ahead of onset, with around 65% sensitivity and 72.22% specificity. Sample size was not statistically predetermined, and investigators were not blinded to group allocation. A 13 V-J signature model separated ophthalmopathy from stable hyperthyroidism, with over 85% sensitivity and approximately 81% specificity in cross-validation and 80%/75% in testing. Blood samples also contained most of the expanded thyroid clonotypes (frequency above 0.001), which suggests that blood repertoires may reflect thyroid immune responses.

The germline V gene provides CDR1 SQVTM and CDR2 ANQGSEA. A distance of 12 bases separates the germline ends of V and J, which lose 5 bases and 1 base respectively. The CDR3 spans 13 residues, from the cysteine through the phenylalanine. Only the CDR3 region is kept as DNA, spanning 39 bases read in frame from base 1. In the ophthalmopathy patients, disease was moderately to severely active, with a Clinical Activity Score of 3 or more, a NOSPECS grade of 4 or more, and a duration of less than 3 months. The study excluded patients with uncontrolled infections, other autoimmune diseases, pregnancy or lactation. Diagnoses were established on the basis of clinical symptoms, serum thyroxine and TRAb, thyroid ultrasound, and orbital computed tomography. PBMCs were separated from under 12 ml of fresh peripheral blood using Ficoll-Paque density gradient centrifugation. Total RNA was extracted with Trizol reagent, and quality was checked on an Agilent 2100 Bioanalyzer.

The TCR beta CDR3 regions were amplified from the RNA transcripts. A first-round RT-PCR of the TCR CDR3 used the HTBI primer set with the Qiagen OneStep RT-PCR kit. Libraries were constructed in a second round of multiplex PCR, after which size selection and purification were carried out. The libraries were sequenced on an Illumina HiSeq2000 using paired-end 100 bp reads. The original methods were these. SOAPnuke was used to process the raw data, removing reads that contained adapters or uncalled bases, had a mean Phred below 15, or lacked an exact match to the constant primer or identifier. High-quality paired reads were merged using COPE v1.2.5, and each unique nucleotide sequence was defined as a clonotype. MiTCR v1.1 was used to align the clonotypes against IMGT TRBV, TRBD and TRBJ reference segments. Analysis was restricted to V-J combinations with a frequency above 0.0001, which covered roughly 99% of repertoires. The TCS score was defined as F50 (clonal expansion) divided by E x V (chaos), with BLOSUM62-based TCRdist calculated between CDR3 peptides within each V-J. Welch's t-statistics and random forest reduced approximately 520 V-J features to about 12, which were used in a naive Bayes classifier (R e1071). The public reads were run again by TCRdb, first through fastp at Q25 and then through MiXCR, and only productive beta chains were kept. Rows are combined by CDR3 protein, so each entry shows the most common genes and DNA. Clone size and V and J calls follow TCRdb, not the original study. Counted in this sample were about 270,000 distinct CDR3 sequences; around 22% of them appeared once. The ten largest clones capture around 64% of the sample.

The sequence was obtained from a man aged 25-40 years with Graves' ophthalmopathy. The V and J segments used are TRBV29-1 and TRBJ2-7, with the identity of the D gene unclear. The sample consisted of blood. The CDR3 has the sequence CSVSGSGSYEQYF. The nucleotides are TGCAGCGTTTCCGGCTCGGGTTCCTACGAGCAGTACTTC.